This record concerns one TCR beta chain sequence. Its antigen is not identified. TCRdb itself ran the 5' RACE reads through MiXCR, one entry per CDR3 protein. The sample shows some 500,000 distinct CDR3 sequences, over 11% of them seen only once. The data are from a study of identical twins. Findings and limits, study-wide: In zero-insertion analyses, partial confounding could arise from invariant MAIT and iNKT cells. Clonotypes of the beta chain that were abundant in cord blood carried fewer insertions (memory repertoires showed none). A cross-sectional statistical analysis, not follow-up of the same donors, supported the conclusions.

Per the germline V gene, CDR1 is KGHSH and CDR2 is LQKENI. V lost 6 bases, J lost 8 bases, and 9 bases stayed unmatched. The CDR3 length is 14 residues. The same specimen was also included in a second study, on yellow fever vaccine responses in identical twins.

The sample consisted of CD4+ T cells sorted from blood. The sequence was obtained from a woman aged 18-29 years in good health. The rearrangement uses TRBV18 and TRBJ1-1; 10 bases fit TRBD1. The CDR3 region is CASSPGQGVGEAFF. The CDR3 region has the DNA TGTGCCAGCTCCCCCGGACAGGGGGTCGGCGAAGCTTTCTTT.